This TCR beta chain is from a study of STAT3 mutations in large granular lymphocyte leukemia. Study-wide results and caveats: In T-cell large granular lymphocyte leukemia, about half of patients showed multiple immunodominant subclonotypes.

In germline, CDR1 is SGHTA, CDR2 FQGNSA. The ends were cut back, 1 base at V and 8 bases at J, with 5 bases in the middle. The CDR3 has 12 amino acids. TCRdb keeps only in-frame clones here, not all; method: immunoSEQ multiplex PCR. Of over 5,000 clones in the sample, around 94% were seen once. In regard to this clone: Its antigen is unknown.

The sequenced sample consisted of peripheral blood mononuclear cells. The chain recombines TRBV7-2 with TRBJ2-2, with D unresolved. The TCR sequence derives from a man aged 55 to 70 with T-cell large granular lymphocyte leukemia. Some clones in this sample may be carry-over from other donors' samples. This chain's CDR3 is CASSLGSGELFF. CDR3 in DNA: TGTGCCAGCAGCTTAGGATCGGGGGAGCTGTTTTTT.